This passage covers 22 T cell receptor beta chains from one sample sequenced in a study of CD8+ T cells in alopecia areata. Treatment in this sample: oral pan-JAK inhibitor, 5-10 mg twice daily. Extraction of RNA preceded its reverse transcription into cDNA, which served as the sequencing template. The assay was immunoSEQ multiplex PCR, and TCRdb's table has in-frame clones only and misses some. This sample has roughly 230,000 clones, with 40% to 45% found just once. The source was CD4+ T cells sorted from blood, collected at roughly week 36, from a patient treated with tofacitinib. The receptors were sampled from a human donor with alopecia areata.

This clone was counted only a few times. CDR3 DNA: TGCAGCGTTGACCTTGATGCCGGGACAGCCTACGAGCAGTACTTC. It encodes CSVDLDAGTAYEQYF. The rearrangement links TRBV29-1 to TRBJ2-7; TRBD1 agrees at 7 bases. Germline V CDR1 and CDR2: SQVTM, ANQGSEA. This CDR3 contains 15 residues. J gave up 2 bases and V 3 bases, and 10 bases lay outside the gene matches.

This sequence joins TRBV30 and TRBJ2-3, with TRBD1 as a possible D gene (5 bases). This CDR3 has 14 amino acids. With 3 bases removed from V and 3 bases from J, the gap between germline ends came to 13 bases. Looked up from germline, CDR1 is GTSNPN and CDR2 is SVGIG (reference sequence). In DNA, the CDR3 is TGTGCCTGGAGGAGAGTCTCAGGGACAGATACGCAGTATTTT. Its translation is CAWRRVSGTDTQYF.

The V gene is TRBV21-1, the J gene TRBJ2-3; TRBD1 was called by the table and not checked on the DNA. TRBV21-1 is a documented pseudogene. The CDR3 spans 14 residues. The CDR3: CASGPEPSTDTQYF. DNA for the CDR3: TGTGCCAGCGGGCCGGAACCTAGCACAGATACGCAGTATTTT.

This chain links TRBV7-2 with TRBJ1-2; the D gene is possibly TRBD1 (6 bases). CDR3 length equals 17 residues. The V gene lost 5 bases and the J gene lost 4 bases, with 23 bases spanning the gap. The V gene's germline CDR1 is SGHTA and CDR2 FQGNSA. DNA for the CDR3: TGTGCCAGCAGCAAACGGTCGGCGGGACAAGGTGGCTATGGCTACACCTTC. This gives the protein CASSKRSAGQGGYGYTF. The full variable domain, completed using reference TRBV7-2 and TRBJ1-2, is GAGVSQSPSNKVTEKGKDVELRCDPISGHTALYWYRQSLGQGLEFLIYFQGNSAPDKSGLPSDRFSAERTGGSVSTLTIQRTQQEDSAVYLCASSKRSAGQGGYGYTFGSGTRLTVV.

This clone occurred a few times. This sequence joins TRBV30 and TRBJ2-7, with 10 bases fitting TRBD2. The junction had 5 bases not matched to a gene; V was cut back by 0 bases and J by 3 bases. Germline lookup yields CDR1 GTSNPN and CDR2 SVGIG (reference sequence). The CDR3 is 15 amino acids. Here the CDR3 DNA reads TGTGCCTGGAGTGTATCTAGCGGGAGCCACTACGAGCAGTACTTC. Translation gives CAWSVSSGSHYEQYF.

The chain employs TRBV6-6 and TRBJ1-5; D is possibly TRBD1 (5 bases). V dropped 6 bases and J dropped 1 base, with 10 bases sitting between them. This CDR3 region has 14 residues. Looked up from germline, CDR1 is MNHNY and CDR2 is SVGAGI (reference sequence). CDR3 sequence reads: CASRPGPSNQPQHF. CDR3 coding DNA: TGTGCCAGCAGACCGGGACCGAGCAATCAGCCCCAGCATTTT.

The rearrangement links TRBV25-1 to TRBJ2-2; 7 nucleotides match TRBD2. Germline lookup yields CDR1 MGHDK and CDR2 SYGVNS. V was clipped by 3 bases and J by 5 bases; unmatched bases: 3. The CDR3 is 14 residues long. The CDR3 DNA is TGTGCCAGCAGTGAGCGGGAGCGGACCGGGGAGCTGTTTTTT. It yields the protein CASSERERTGELFF.

The chain joins TRBV7-8 to TRBJ1-1; a possible D gene is TRBD1 (6 bases). Germline-derived CDR1 and CDR2 are SGHVS and FQNEAQ. The length of the CDR3 is 14 residues. Trimming shortened V by 1 base and J by 5 bases, and 11 bases separated the two germline ends. The CDR3 sequence is CASSLDTGMTEAFF. The CDR3 DNA reads as TGTGCCAGCAGCTTAGATACAGGGATGACTGAAGCTTTCTTT. The full variable domain, rest sourced from reference TRBV7-8 and TRBJ1-1, is GAGVSQSPRYKVAKRGQDVALRCDPISGHVSLFWYQQALGQGPEFLTYFQNEAQLDKSGLPSDRFFAERPEGSVSTLKIQRTQQEDSAVYLCASSLDTGMTEAFFGQGTRLTVV.

This clone was observed a few times. J is TRBJ2-2 and V is TRBV28, with D possibly matching TRBD2 (6 bases). This CDR3 is built from 14 residues. V was trimmed by 8 bases and J by 6 bases, leaving 16 bases between them. CDR1 is MDHEN, CDR2 SYDVKM, per germline. CDR3 protein: CASAYPGTPGELFF. The CDR3 DNA reads TGTGCCAGCGCCTACCCTGGGACTCCCGGGGAGCTGTTTTTT.

This clone was recorded a few times. This rearrangement joins TRBV5-1 to TRBJ2-1, with D possibly being TRBD1 or TRBD2 (7 bases each). V was clipped by 3 bases and J by 9 bases, with 16 bases between them. The CDR3 contains 14 residues. CDR1 is SGHRS and CDR2 is YFSETQ in the germline V gene. The CDR3 reads CASSSIGEGAEQFF. DNA for the CDR3: TGCGCCAGCAGCTCGATCGGGGAGGGGGCTGAGCAGTTCTTC. Supplemented by reference TRBV5-1 and TRBJ2-1, the full variable domain reads KAGVTQTPRYLIKTRGQQVTLSCSPISGHRSVSWYQQTPGQGLQFLFEYFSETQRNKGNFPGRFSGRQFSNSRSEMNVSTLELGDSALYLCASSSIGEGAEQFFGPGTRLTVL.

This clone has more than one count but fewer than ten. At the DNA level, this CDR3 is encoded by other sequences in the same sample as well. This CDR3 is CATSRDMGNEQFF. The CDR3 DNA reads TGTGCCACCAGCAGAGATATGGGAAATGAGCAGTTCTTC. V is TRBV15 and J is TRBJ2-1; no definite D call. V gave up 0 bases and J gave up 7 bases, with 7 bases separating them. CDR3 size: 13 residues. From germline, CDR1 is LNHNV and CDR2 YYDKDF (reference sequence).

The J gene is TRBJ2-5, the V gene TRBV11-2; perhaps TRBD2 as D (5 bases). The germline gives CDR1 SGHAT, CDR2 FQNNGV. CDR3 length: 12 amino acids. Trimming pared 1 base from V and 7 bases from J, leaving 7 bases between. The chain's CDR3 is CASSLVAGTQYF. In nucleotides, the CDR3 is TGTGCCAGCAGCTTAGTCGCGGGGACCCAGTACTTC.

V usage is TRBV11-3 and J usage is TRBJ2-3; D call uncertain. V was trimmed by 1 base and J by 3 bases, leaving 8 bases between them. Germline V CDR1 and CDR2: SGHNT, YENEEA. This CDR3 comprises 14 residues. Here the CDR3 DNA reads TGTGCCAGCAGCTTAGGTGCTCAAACAGATACGCAGTATTTT. Translated: CASSLGAQTDTQYF.

The rearrangement joins TRBV29-1 to TRBJ1-2; 8 nucleotides align to TRBD1. With 7 bases clipped from V and 8 bases from J, the junction kept 15 bases outside the gene matches. This CDR3 has 14 amino acids. CDR1 is SQVTM, CDR2 ANQGSEA, per germline. The CDR3 DNA is TGCAGCGCGGGGGACAGGTCGACCTATGGGGGCTACACCTTC. This codes for CSAGDRSTYGGYTF.

The chain has TRBV5-6 and TRBJ2-2; 7 bases match TRBD2. V was clipped by 0 bases and J by 6 bases; unmatched bases: 5. The CDR3 is 15 residues long. In germline, CDR1 is SGHDT, CDR2 YYEEEE. CDR3 bases: TGTGCCAGCAGCTTGGGTCTGGGGAGGGCCGGGGAGCTGTTTTTT. Translating it yields CASSLGLGRAGELFF.

The chain couples TRBV4-2 to TRBJ2-5; D is perhaps TRBD2 (6 bases). In germline, CDR1 is LGHNA, CDR2 YNFKEQ. Trimming took off 1 base at V and 4 bases at J, with 19 bases between the two ends. The CDR3 is 17 amino acids. DNA of the CDR3: TGTGCCAGCAGCCAAGGCGGGACGGGCGGCCCGGGAGAGACCCAGTACTTC. Amino acid sequence: CASSQGGTGGPGETQYF.

In its sample, this clone was seen once. The CDR3 here is CASSILGRTYEQYF. The CDR3 nucleotides are TGTGCCAGTAGTATCCTAGGGAGGACCTACGAGCAGTACTTC. V gene TRBV19 combines with J gene TRBJ2-7; TRBD2 might be the D (6 bases). V dropped 3 bases and J dropped 2 bases, with 11 bases sitting between them. Germline V gives CDR1 LNHDA, CDR2 SQIVND (reference sequence). The CDR3 contains 14 residues.

This chain joins TRBV7-8 and TRBJ1-5; unclear D gene. CDR1 SGHVS and CDR2 FQNEAQ come from the germline V gene. V was shortened by 5 bases and J by 8 bases, with 10 bases between the two germline ends. The CDR3 loop spans 12 amino acids. For the CDR3, the DNA is TGTGCCAGCAGCGGTAATCGGGAGCCCCAGCATTTT. It yields the protein CASSGNREPQHF.

The gene calls are TRBV4-1 and TRBJ2-7; D unclear. Trimming left V 6 bases short and J 6 bases short, with 21 bases between. Per the germline V gene, CDR1 is MGHRA and CDR2 is YSYEKL. CDR3 length equals 15 residues. The CDR3, as DNA: TGCGCCAGCAGTCCGTATATAGGGCCTTCTCTCGAGCAGTACTTC. Translating gives CASSPYIGPSLEQYF.

V and J are TRBV6-5 and TRBJ1-2; D is perhaps TRBD1 (5 bases). Trimming pared 0 bases from V and 7 bases from J, leaving 12 bases between. This CDR3 comprises 14 residues. Per germline, CDR1 MNHEY and CDR2 SVGAGI. CDR3 bases: TGTGCCAGCAGTTACTCGCGGGGGATCTCTGGCTACACCTTC. This gives the protein CASSYSRGISGYTF.

This clone was seen at least ten times. The gene calls are TRBV7-9 and TRBJ1-2; possible D gene TRBD1, 5 bases. V lost 4 bases to trimming and J lost 6 bases, with 18 bases between them. The germline CDR1 and CDR2 sequences are SEHNR and FQNEAQ (reference sequence). The CDR3 has 15 residues. This CDR3 is CASSSSNRDGDGYTF. Here the CDR3 DNA reads TGTGCCAGCAGCTCCTCCAACCGGGACGGAGATGGCTACACCTTC.

This chain connects TRBV7-2 to TRBJ2-1; D gene ambiguous. CDR3 length: 11 amino acids. Germline loops: CDR1 SGHTA, CDR2 FQGNSA. The V end was cut by 5 bases, the J end by 12 bases, with 11 bases between. CDR3 sequence: CASSPIQGQFF. CDR3 nucleotides: TGTGCCAGCAGCCCAATTCAAGGGCAGTTCTTC.